This TCR beta chain was recovered during a study of shared clonotypes between healthy human individuals. Study context: Each donor's CD8 memory used one plate, CD8 naive two, each CD4 subset three.

The data were produced by immunoSEQ multiplex PCR, yet TCRdb's version contains in-frame clones alone and is incomplete. The sample holds roughly 680,000 clones, approximately 72% seen once. CDR3 length equals 15 residues. The germline V and J ends were trimmed by 1 base and 2 bases, with 9 bases remaining between them. The germline V gene has CDR1 SGHAT and CDR2 FQNNGV. Sequencing was performed on memory CD4+ T cells sorted from blood. Subset of the sample: CD45RA-negative fraction. The V and J genes are TRBV11-2 and TRBJ1-5; unclear D gene. The source of this sequence is a woman in her 30s in good health. The CDR3 bases are TGTGCCAGCAGCTTAGGCTTTTTGGGCAATCAGCCCCAGCATTTT. Its protein product is CASSLGFLGNQPQHF.